Listed here is a single T cell receptor beta chain. The antigen remains unidentified. Of the isolated RNA, all was reverse transcribed, and so the sequenced material was expressed TCRB transcripts. Produced via immunoSEQ multiplex PCR; TCRdb's table is partial and in-frame only. The sample lists around 430,000 clones; 30% were seen once. Germline lookup yields CDR1 SGHRS and CDR2 YFSETQ. V was clipped by 3 bases and J by 0 bases; unmatched bases: 6. This CDR3 contains 17 residues. These data come from a study of beta chain features in type 1 diabetes. Regarding the study as a whole: Within patients, naive, central memory and Treg TCRB repertoires seemed more similar than within healthy donors.

Sequenced input: naive CD4+ T cells from blood. The chain joins TRBV5-1 to TRBJ2-2; 9 bases are shared with TRBD2. The TCR originated in a man between 18 and 35 years old in good health. The CDR3 sequence: CASSSTSGTANTGELFF. The CDR3 bases are TGCGCCAGCAGCTCGACTAGCGGCACTGCGAACACCGGGGAGCTGTTTTTT.